This T cell receptor (beta chain) was found in a study of T cell responses to AZD1222 COVID-19 vaccine. Generated by immunoSEQ multiplex PCR, the TCRdb table keeps only in-frame clones and is missing some. Of some 150,000 clones in the sample, around 94% were seen once. Germline V lookup: CDR1 LNHDA, CDR2 SQIVND (reference sequence). This CDR3 comprises 14 residues. Trimming removed 1 base from V and 5 bases from J, with 11 bases in between. The source is an adult in good health. This sample comprised peripheral blood, obtained on day 0 of AZD1222 vaccination. The genes are TRBV19 and TRBJ1-1; D not resolved. The DNA for the CDR3 is TGTGCCAGTAGTATAGGGGGAGCGGTGACTGAAGCTTTCTTT. Protein sequence: CASSIGGAVTEAFF.